The next 5 T cell receptor beta chains were all read from a single sample in a study of beta chain features in type 1 diabetes. All of the isolated RNA was reverse transcribed, so expressed TCRB transcripts were sequenced. The table came from immunoSEQ multiplex PCR; TCRdb's copy has only in-frame clones and leaves some out. The repertoire holds tens of thousands of clones, with around 32% as singletons. The source material was stem cell memory CD4+ T cells from blood. These receptors were collected from a woman aged 18-29 years in good health.

This clone appeared a few times. V gene TRBV5-1 combines with J gene TRBJ2-3; the match to TRBD2 covers 7 bases. The CDR3 totals 16 residues. In germline, CDR1 is SGHRS, CDR2 YFSETQ. V shed 1 base and J 0 bases; nucleotides not matched to a gene: 5. Written as DNA, the CDR3 is TGCGCCAGCAGCTTGCGGGCTAGCGGCAGCACAGATACGCAGTATTTT. Its translation is CASSLRASGSTDTQYF.

The chain links TRBV19 to TRBJ2-3, with D maybe TRBD1 (5 bases). The germline V and J ends were trimmed by 6 bases and 0 bases, with 13 bases remaining between them. Germline CDR1 LNHDA, CDR2 SQIVND (reference sequence). CDR3 length: 15 residues. The CDR3 region is CASRGPAESTDTQYF. The CDR3 DNA sequence: TGTGCCAGTAGGGGGCCGGCAGAGAGCACAGATACGCAGTATTTT.

The gene calls are TRBV2 and TRBJ1-5, with 7 nucleotides matching TRBD1. The CDR3 is made up of 12 amino acids. The J segment lost 5 bases and the V segment lost 5 bases, leaving 0 bases of the junction unmatched. Germline values: CDR1 SNHLY, CDR2 FYNNEI. This CDR3 is CASSQGDQPQHF. The DNA of the CDR3 is TGTGCCAGCAGTCAGGGGGATCAGCCCCAGCATTTT.

The chain joins TRBV15 to TRBJ1-5, with 7 bases identical to TRBD1. The germline V gene encodes CDR1 LNHNV and CDR2 YYDKDF (reference sequence). Unmatched junction bases numbered 5, after V lost 1 base and J lost 5 bases. This CDR3 spans 15 amino acids. In DNA, the CDR3 is TGTGCCACCAGCAGAGGGAACAGGGGTGATCAGCCCCAGCATTTT. Amino acid sequence: CATSRGNRGDQPQHF. Drawing the rest from reference TRBV15 and TRBJ1-5, the complete variable domain is DAMVIQNPRYQVTQFGKPVTLSCSQTLNHNVMYWYQQKSSQAPKLLFHYYDKDFNNEADTPDNFQSRRPNTSFCFLDIRSPGLGDTAMYLCATSRGNRGDQPQHFGDGTRLSIL.

The chain carries TRBV5-1 and TRBJ2-6; possibly TRBD1 for D (6 bases). CDR1 SGHRS and CDR2 YFSETQ come from the germline V gene. V lost 1 base to trimming and J lost 4 bases, with 12 bases between them. This CDR3 spans 16 amino acids. The CDR3: CASSLSGGPGANVLTF. In DNA form, the CDR3 reads TGCGCCAGCAGCTTGTCTGGGGGCCCAGGGGCCAACGTCCTGACTTTC.